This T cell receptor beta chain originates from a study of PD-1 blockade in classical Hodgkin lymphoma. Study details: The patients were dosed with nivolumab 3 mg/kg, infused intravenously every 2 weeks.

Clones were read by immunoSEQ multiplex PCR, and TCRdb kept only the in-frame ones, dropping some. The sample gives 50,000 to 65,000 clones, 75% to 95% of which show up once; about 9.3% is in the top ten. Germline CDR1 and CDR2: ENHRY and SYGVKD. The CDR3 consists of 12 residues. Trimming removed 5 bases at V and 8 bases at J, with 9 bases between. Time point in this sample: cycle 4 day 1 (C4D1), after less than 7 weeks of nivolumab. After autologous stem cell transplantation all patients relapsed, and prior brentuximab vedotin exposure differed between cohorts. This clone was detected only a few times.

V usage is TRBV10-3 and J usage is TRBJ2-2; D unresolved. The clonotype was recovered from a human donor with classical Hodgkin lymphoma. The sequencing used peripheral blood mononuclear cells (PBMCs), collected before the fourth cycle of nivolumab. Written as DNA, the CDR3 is TGTGCCATCAGTTATCCCCCGGGGGAGCTGTTTTTT. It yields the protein CAISYPPGELFF.